A selection of T cell receptor beta chains follows, all from one sample in a study of blood T cells in healthy people across ages. TCRdb itself ran the 5' RACE reads through MiXCR, one entry per CDR3 protein. Counted here are around 990,000 distinct CDR3 sequences, under 40% occurring once; the ten biggest clones make up 10% to 15%. Sequenced sample: blood. These receptors were collected from a man between 18 and 35 years old in good health. CDR3s include the opening cysteine and the closing phenylalanine or tryptophan. Each record gives: CDR3 length, D gene, V gene, J gene, clone size, CDR3 DNA, CDR3 protein. A D gene is named only where the DNA matches it firmly. Some rows have no size entry. The others give once, few or many, or a class for an expanded clone.

16	NA	TRBV27	TRBJ2-1	NA	TGTGCCAGCAGTTTTTCGGGGCACTTAGGGTACAATGAGCAGTTCTTC	CASSFSGHLGYNEQFF
15	NA	TRBV20-1	TRBJ1-1	few	TGCAGTGCTAGAGATCAGGGCAGGATAAACACTGAAGCTTTCTTT	CSARDQGRINTEAFF
15	TRBD1	TRBV20-1	TRBJ1-2	NA	TGCAGTGCTTCTCGTTTATTAGACAGGGCAAATGGCTACACCTTC	CSASRLLDRANGYTF
13	NA	TRBV9	TRBJ1-1	few	TGTGCCAGCAGCGTAGTGTCTGGCGCTGAAGCTTTCTTT	CASSVVSGAEAFF
13	NA	TRBV3-1	TRBJ2-2	NA	TGTGCCATCAGTCCTGTACCGGGGGGGGAGCTGTTTTTT	CAISPVPGGELFF
15	TRBD1	TRBV4-3	TRBJ1-6	NA	TGCGCCAGCAGCCACACCGGGACAGGGAATTCACCCCTCCACTTT	CASSHTGTGNSPLHF
16	TRBD1	TRBV7-2	TRBJ2-4	few	TGTGCCAGCAGCCCAGACAGGGCACTAGCCAAAAACATTCAGTACTTC	CASSPDRALAKNIQYF
12	TRBD1	TRBV6-6	TRBJ2-4	many	TGTGCCAGCAGTTACGACAGGGACATTCAGTACTTC	CASSYDRDIQYF
14	TRBD1	TRBV27	TRBJ2-7	NA	TGTGCCAGCAGTGCGACAGGGGCCCTCAATGAGCAGTACTTC	CASSATGALNEQYF
19	NA	TRBV20-1	TRBJ2-3	NA	TGCAGTGCTAGAACGGGGTTAATCGGTGGCGGAATCCGTGGAGATACGCAGTATTTT	CSARTGLIGGGIRGDTQYF
16	NA	TRBV20-1	TRBJ2-3	many	TGCAGTGCTAGAGATCGAGCGGGCCTTGGCACAGATACGCAGTATTTT	CSARDRAGLGTDTQYF
14	TRBD1	TRBV27	TRBJ2-2	NA	TGTGCCAGCAAGTTACAGGGGGCAAACGGGGAGCTGTTTTTT	CASKLQGANGELFF
16	NA	TRBV4-3	TRBJ1-1	NA	TGCGCCAGCAGCCAAAGCCCCTTATCAGGGAGAACTGAAGCTTTCTTT	CASSQSPLSGRTEAFF
14	NA	TRBV9	TRBJ1-4	few	TGTGCCAGCAGCGCGAGAGCGGCTAATGAAAAACTGTTTTTT	CASSARAANEKLFF
15	NA	TRBV5-6	TRBJ1-2	NA	TGTGCCAGCAGCTTGATAAAGGCAGAGGGCTATGGCTACACCTTC	CASSLIKAEGYGYTF
14	NA	TRBV3-1	TRBJ2-1	few	TGTGCCAGCAGCCAACGGGGGATATACAATGAGCAGTTCTTC	CASSQRGIYNEQFF
15	NA	TRBV7-2	TRBJ2-1	NA	TGTGCCAGCAGCGCCATGGGGGCTGACTACAATGAGCAGTTCTTC	CASSAMGADYNEQFF
13	NA	TRBV5-1	TRBJ2-3	NA	TGCGCCAGCAGGGAGGGGGCTACAGATGCGCAGTATTTT	CASREGATDAQYF
16	TRBD1	TRBV6-2/TRBV6-3	TRBJ1-6	NA	TGTGCCAGCAGTGATACCGGGACAGGGGAAAATTCACCCCTCCACTTT	CASSDTGTGENSPLHF
14	TRBD2	TRBV29-1	TRBJ2-1	NA	TGCAGCGAAAAACTAGCGGGGGGGCCCAATGAGCAGTTCTTC	CSEKLAGGPNEQFF
17	TRBD2	TRBV4-3	TRBJ2-1	few	TGCGCCAGCAGCCAAGAAGAGGAGCGGGGGGCCTACAATGAGCAGTTCTTC	CASSQEEERGAYNEQFF
16	TRBD1	TRBV20-1	TRBJ2-1	few	TGCAGTGCTGGGACAGACCTTATTGGCCCCTACAATGAGCAGTTCTTC	CSAGTDLIGPYNEQFF
14	NA	TRBV27	TRBJ1-2	NA	TGTGCCAGCAGTCCTAGAGTAGGCGCGGGTGGCTACACCTTC	CASSPRVGAGGYTF
19	TRBD1	TRBV6-1	TRBJ1-1	NA	TGTGCCAGCAGCCCTAGGACAGGGGGCTTTCGAGTCGGGGACACTGAAGCTTTCTTT	CASSPRTGGFRVGDTEAFF